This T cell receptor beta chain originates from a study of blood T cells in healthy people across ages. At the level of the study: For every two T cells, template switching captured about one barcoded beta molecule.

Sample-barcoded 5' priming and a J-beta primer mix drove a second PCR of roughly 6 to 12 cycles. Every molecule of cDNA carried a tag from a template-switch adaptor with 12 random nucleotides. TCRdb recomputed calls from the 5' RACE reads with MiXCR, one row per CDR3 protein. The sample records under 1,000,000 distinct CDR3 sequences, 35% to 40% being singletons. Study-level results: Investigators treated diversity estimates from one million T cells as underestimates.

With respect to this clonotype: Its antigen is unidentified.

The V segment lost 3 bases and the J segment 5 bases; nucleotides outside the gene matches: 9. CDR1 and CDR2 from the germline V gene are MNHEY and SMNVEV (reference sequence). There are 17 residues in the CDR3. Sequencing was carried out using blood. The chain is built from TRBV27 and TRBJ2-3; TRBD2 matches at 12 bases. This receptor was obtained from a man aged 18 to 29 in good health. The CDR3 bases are TGTGCCAGCAGTTTCCCAAGGACTAGCGGGGAGATAGATACGCAGTATTTT. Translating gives CASSFPRTSGEIDTQYF.